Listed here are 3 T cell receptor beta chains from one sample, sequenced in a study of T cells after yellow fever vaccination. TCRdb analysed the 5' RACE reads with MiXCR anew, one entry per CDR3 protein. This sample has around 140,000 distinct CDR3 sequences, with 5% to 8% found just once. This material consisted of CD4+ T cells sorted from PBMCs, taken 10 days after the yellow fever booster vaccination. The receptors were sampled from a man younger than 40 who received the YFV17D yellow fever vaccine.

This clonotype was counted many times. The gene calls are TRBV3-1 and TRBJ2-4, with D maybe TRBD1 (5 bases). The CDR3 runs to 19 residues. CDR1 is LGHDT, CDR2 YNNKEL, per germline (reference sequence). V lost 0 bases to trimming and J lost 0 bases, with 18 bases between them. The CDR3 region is CASSQDFWTSKLAKNIQYF. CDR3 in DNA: TGTGCCAGCAGCCAAGATTTTTGGACATCCAAACTAGCCAAAAACATTCAGTACTTC. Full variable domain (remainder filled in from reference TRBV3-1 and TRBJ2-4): DTAVSQTPKYLVTQMGNDKSIKCEQNLGHDTMYWYKQDSKKFLKIMFSYNNKELIINETVPNRFSPKSPDKAHLNLHINSLELGDSAVYFCASSQDFWTSKLAKNIQYFGAGTRLSVL.

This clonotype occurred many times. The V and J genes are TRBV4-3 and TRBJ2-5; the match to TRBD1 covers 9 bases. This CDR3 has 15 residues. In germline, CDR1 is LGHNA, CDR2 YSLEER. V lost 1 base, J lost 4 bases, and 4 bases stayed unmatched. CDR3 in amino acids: CASSQATGGAETQYF. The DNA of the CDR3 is TGCGCCAGCAGCCAAGCCACAGGGGGCGCAGAGACCCAGTACTTC.

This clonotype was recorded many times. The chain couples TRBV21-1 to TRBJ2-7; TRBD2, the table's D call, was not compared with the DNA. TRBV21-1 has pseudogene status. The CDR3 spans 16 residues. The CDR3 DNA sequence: TGTGCCAGCAGCCAGGGAGAGCGGCTAGCCTCCTACGAGCAGTACTTC. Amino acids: CASSQGERLASYEQYF.